This T cell receptor beta chain was sequenced in a study of blood T cell repertoires in COVID-19. Overall study: T cells, B-cell-depleted T cells, or PBMCs supplied cDNA or gDNA.

The CDR3 covers 14 residues. V lost 1 base and J 2 bases, leaving 9 bases between the germline ends. The germline V gene encodes CDR1 MGHRA and CDR2 YSYEKL. Under the authors' procedure: From reference gene primer amplification, estimates of nucleated cell counts were derived. Assay: immunoSEQ multiplex PCR; the TCRdb copy retains only in-frame clones and omits some. V and J calls and clone size are given by that table; D and trimming were obtained from the DNA. The sample contains about 61,000 clones, around nine tenths of which appear only once. The chain links TRBV4-1 to TRBJ2-7; the D gene is possibly TRBD2 (5 bases). The sequence was obtained from a woman aged 45 to 65 with active or convalescent COVID-19. The sample consisted of peripheral blood. CDR3 amino acids: CASSQADYTYEQYF. CDR3 sequence (DNA): TGCGCCAGCAGCCAAGCAGACTATACCTACGAGCAGTACTTC.